This T cell receptor (beta chain) was recorded in a study of Ad26.COV2.S vaccination and SARS-CoV-2 variants. The wider study: Enrollment placed the donor in the COV1001 Ad26.COV2.S trial arm.

The treatment was: some 20 received Ad26.COV2.S at low or high dose, single or two shots; roughly five received placebo; per-sample allocation not given. Sampling happened 63 days after the first vaccine or placebo injection. Looked up from germline, CDR1 is LNHNV and CDR2 is YYDKDF (reference sequence). The CDR3 extends over 16 amino acids. Trimming took 1 base from V and 4 from J; bases not matched to a gene: 9. Libraries were prepared by immunoSEQ multiplex PCR; TCRdb keeps only in-frame clonotypes and omits some of them. The profile covers approximately 480,000 clones, with around 90% appearing a single time and 9.5% to 15% taken by the ten largest.

The sequencing used peripheral blood, collected in a trial of Ad26.COV2.S vaccine versus placebo. This clonotype was sampled from a person aged 18-60 years who received the Ad26.COV2.S COVID-19 vaccine or a placebo. V usage is TRBV15 and J usage is TRBJ2-7, with 8 nucleotides matching TRBD1. The CDR3 nucleotides are TGTGCCACCAGCAGAGGTTTTCAGGGGGCGAGGTACGAGCAGTACTTC. Translating gives CATSRGFQGARYEQYF.